The source of this T cell receptor (beta chain) is a study of cytomegalovirus exposure and HLA in healthy donors. 13 Jbeta primers and 60 Vbeta primers were used for the PCR. Sequenced by immunoSEQ multiplex PCR; TCRdb stores in-frame clones only, minus some. This table has 150,000 to 200,000 clones, around 78% appearing once. V was pared by 2 bases and J by 0 bases, with 6 bases between. CDR1 and CDR2 from the germline V gene are SGHNT and YYREEE (reference sequence). The CDR3 totals 14 residues. The source material was PBMCs. This chain uses TRBV5-4 with TRBJ2-1; no firm D call. The sequence was collected from a woman aged 25 to 45 in good health and CMV-seropositive. The CDR3 region is CASSFWSSYNEQFF. The CDR3 DNA follows: TGTGCCAGCAGCTTCTGGAGCTCCTACAATGAGCAGTTCTTC.